Listed below are T cell receptor beta chains from one sample, sequenced in a study of T cell repertoires in cytomegalovirus infection. MiXCR was run by TCRdb on the reads, yielding one entry per CDR3 protein. The profile covers some 940,000 distinct CDR3 sequences, with under 40% appearing a single time and roughly 13% taken by the ten largest. Their target antigens are unknown. The sequencing here drew on cultured CD8+ T cells from PBMCs, taken from culture after CMV antigen stimulation. The receptors stem from a human donor in good health (CMV status not recorded). Some clones in this sample may be carry-over from other donors' samples. Each CDR3 is given with its conserved first and last residue. D genes are given only for firm matches. A row's size may be missing; if present it is once, few, many or a size class.

>TRBJ2-7|TRBV29-1|NA|few
TGCAGCGTTGGGGACGGTGACTACGAGCAGTACTTC
CSVGDGDYEQYF
>TRBJ2-7|TRBV7-6|TRBD2|NA
TGTGCCAGCAGCCCAAGGAGCGGGGGGATCTACGAGCAGTACTTC
CASSPRSGGIYEQYF
>TRBJ1-2|TRBV14|NA|few
TGTGCCAGCAGCCAAGAAGGGGTGGGAGACTATGGCTACACCTTC
CASSQEGVGDYGYTF
>TRBJ1-1|TRBV7-8|NA|few
TGTGCCAGCAGTATAGGGGGGCACACTGAAGCTTTCTTT
CASSIGGHTEAFF
>TRBJ2-5|TRBV7-9|NA|NA
TGTGCCAGCAGCTCGTGGCAGGGCCAAGAGACCCAGTACTTC
CASSSWQGQETQYF
>TRBJ2-7|TRBV6-1|NA|few
TGTGCCAGCAGTTTATCCCCGGGACCCCCTAGCTACGAGCAGTACTTC
CASSLSPGPPSYEQYF
>TRBJ1-1|TRBV6-2/TRBV6-3|TRBD1|few
TGTGCCAGCAGAACAGGGGGCGCGGGTGCTTTCTTT
CASRTGGAGAFF
>TRBJ2-5|TRBV5-1|TRBD2|few
TGCGCCAGCAGCTTGGCTTTGCGGGGGGAGATTGAGACCCAGTACTTC
CASSLALRGEIETQYF
>TRBJ1-5|TRBV5-5|NA|NA
TGTGCCAGCAGCTTAACCCATGGCAATAGCAATCAGCCCCAGCATTTT
CASSLTHGNSNQPQHF
>TRBJ1-5|TRBV4-1|NA|NA
TGCGCCAGCAGCCAAGAAGCATCAGGTCGCAATCAGCCCCAGCATTTT
CASSQEASGRNQPQHF
>TRBJ1-2|TRBV7-6|TRBD1|many
TGTGCCAGCAGCTTAGACCGGGACAGGGAGGATGGCTACACCTTC
CASSLDRDREDGYTF
>TRBJ1-6|TRBV10-3|NA|NA
TGTGCCATCAGTGAATTTCCGACGGAGGGGAATTCACCCCTCCACTTT
CAISEFPTEGNSPLHF
>TRBJ2-3|TRBV12-3/TRBV12-4|NA|few
TGTGCCAGCAGTTTGTTAGTTCCAAGCACAGATACGCAGTATTTT
CASSLLVPSTDTQYF
>TRBJ2-1|TRBV12-5|NA|NA
TGTGCTAGTGGTTTGGTACGTCCGGGCTACAATGAGCAGTTCTTC
CASGLVRPGYNEQFF
>TRBJ2-1|TRBV6-2/TRBV6-3|NA|NA
TGTGTCAGCAGTTACAGGGTAGTAGAGAATGAGCAGTTCTTC
CVSSYRVVENEQFF
>TRBJ2-5|TRBV7-2|NA|NA
TGTGCCAGCAGCTTAGTACAGGGTGGGGTACTAGGGACCCAGTACTTC
CASSLVQGGVLGTQYF
>TRBJ2-3|TRBV6-1|TRBD1|NA
TGTGCCAGCAGGAACTTCGACAGGGGGACAGATACGCAGTATTTT
CASRNFDRGTDTQYF
>TRBJ2-2|TRBV24-1|NA|NA
TGTGCCACCAGTGATCTCCGGACGGACACCGGGGAGCTGTTTTTT
CATSDLRTDTGELFF
>TRBJ2-7|TRBV6-1|NA|NA
TGTGCCAGCAGTGAAGGAACTTACTACGAGCAGTACTTC
CASSEGTYYEQYF
>TRBJ2-1|TRBV20-1|NA|once
TGCAGTGCTAGAGACCTAGGCCACAATGAGCAGTTCTTC
CSARDLGHNEQFF
>TRBJ2-5|TRBV7-9|NA|NA
TGTGCCAGCAGCTTGATCGGTGCCCAGTACTTC
CASSLIGAQYF
>TRBJ2-3|TRBV24-1|TRBD1|NA
TGTGCCACCAGTGAAGGGGGCTGGGCAGATACGCAGTATTTT
CATSEGGWADTQYF
>TRBJ2-1|TRBV7-6|NA|few
TGTGCCAGCAGCTTAGCGAGGTCTAGCTCCAATGAGCAGTTCTTC
CASSLARSSSNEQFF
>TRBJ1-5|TRBV27|NA|NA
TGTGCCAGCAGTTTGAGTTTGGGGCAAGGCAATCAGCCCCAGCATTTT
CASSLSLGQGNQPQHF
>TRBJ2-4|TRBV2|NA|NA
TGTGCCAGCACTAGGCAGGATCAGGACATTCAGTACTTC
CASTRQDQDIQYF
>TRBJ2-7|TRBV12-3/TRBV12-4|NA|few
TGTGCCAGCAGTTTCCGGGGGTCGGGCGAGCAGTACTTC
CASSFRGSGEQYF
>TRBJ1-3|TRBV7-6|NA|few
TGTGCCAGCAGCTCAAAAGACAAGAGCTCTGGAAACACCATATATTTT
CASSSKDKSSGNTIYF
>TRBJ2-5|TRBV6-2/TRBV6-3|NA|few
TGTGCCAGCAGTTACCTACGGTTCCAAGAGACCCAGTACTTC
CASSYLRFQETQYF
>TRBJ2-1|TRBV4-3|NA|few
TGCGCCAGCAGCGAGAGGCAGCAAGGATACAATGAGCAGTTCTTC
CASSERQQGYNEQFF
>TRBJ2-2|TRBV12-3/TRBV12-4|TRBD2|many
TGTGCCAGCAGTTTCAGGCAAGGGCGCGGGGGTCCCGGGGAGCTGTTTTTT
CASSFRQGRGGPGELFF
>TRBJ2-3|TRBV9|TRBD2|once
TGTGCCAGCAGCATTCGGACTAGCGGGGGACAAGATACGCAGTATTTT
CASSIRTSGGQDTQYF
>TRBJ2-3|TRBV10-3|TRBD1|NA
TGTGCCATCAGTGAGCTGGGACAGGACACAGATACGCAGTATTTT
CAISELGQDTDTQYF
>TRBJ1-1|TRBV7-8|NA|NA
TGTGCCAGCAGCGAAAGACGGACTTTACCTCTTAGCACTGAAGCTTTCTTT
CASSERRTLPLSTEAFF
>TRBJ2-3|TRBV25-1|NA|few
TGTGCCAGCAGTGAATGGGAAGGGACTAGCACAGATACGCAGTATTTT
CASSEWEGTSTDTQYF
>TRBJ1-2|TRBV5-1|TRBD1|few
TGCGCCAGCACTCCGACAGGGGGATTATATGGCTACACCTTC
CASTPTGGLYGYTF
>TRBJ1-1|TRBV4-2|NA|NA
TGTGCCAGCAGCCAAGATATTGCCGAGGGGGGGACTGAAGCTTTCTTT
CASSQDIAEGGTEAFF
>TRBJ2-1|TRBV7-9|NA|few
TGTGCCAGCAGTCTCGGCCGAGTATTGGAGCAGTTCTTC
CASSLGRVLEQFF
>TRBJ2-2|TRBV2|NA|few
TGTGCCAGCAGTGCGACCACGAACACCGGGGAGCTGTTTTTT
CASSATTNTGELFF
>TRBJ2-5|TRBV7-3|TRBD2|many
TGTGCCAGCAGCTTACTAGCGGGGGGACGGGAGACCCAGTACTTC
CASSLLAGGRETQYF
>TRBJ1-2|TRBV7-8|TRBD1|many
TGTGCCAGCAGCTTATCCCCGGGACAGCTCTATGGCTACACCTTC
CASSLSPGQLYGYTF
>TRBJ1-1|TRBV7-2|NA|many
TGTGCCAGCAGCTTAGGCCGGAAACAGGTGAACACTGAAGCTTTCTTT
CASSLGRKQVNTEAFF
>TRBJ1-1|TRBV7-6|TRBD1|once
TGTGCCAGCAGCCAGGGACAGGGGGCAAGGTTCACTGAAGCTTTCTTT
CASSQGQGARFTEAFF
>TRBJ2-1|TRBV18|NA|NA
TGTGCCAGCTCACCCTCCTCGTCCGCGGGTCACTCCTACAATGAGCAGTTCTTC
CASSPSSSAGHSYNEQFF
>TRBJ2-1|TRBV9|TRBD1|NA
TGTGCCAGCAGCGATCCGGGACAGGGGAATGAGCAGTTCTTC
CASSDPGQGNEQFF
>TRBJ1-1|TRBV19|NA|NA
TGTGCCAGTAGTATAGTGGCAGGGATGAACACTGAAGCTTTCTTT
CASSIVAGMNTEAFF
>TRBJ1-1|TRBV27|NA|NA
TGTGCCAGCTGGGTCAGGGTATCCGAAGCTTTCTTT
CASWVRVSEAFF
>TRBJ2-1|TRBV5-4|NA|NA
TGTGCCAGCAGCCTCGCTAGGAGTTACAATGAGCAGTTCTTC
CASSLARSYNEQFF
>TRBJ2-3|TRBV6-2/TRBV6-3|NA|few
TGTGCCAGCGGGGGGACTTACACAGATACGCAGTATTTT
CASGGTYTDTQYF
>TRBJ1-2|TRBV20-1|TRBD1|NA
TGCAGTGCGCACACCGGGACAGGGATCGGCTACACCTTC
CSAHTGTGIGYTF
>TRBJ2-1|TRBV20-1|NA|NA
TGCAGTGCTAGATGGGAACAGGGAAACAATGAGCAGTTCTTC
CSARWEQGNNEQFF
>TRBJ1-1|TRBV19|NA|NA
TGTGCCAGTAGGCTCGAGGCCTCGAACACTGAAGCTTTCTTT
CASRLEASNTEAFF
>TRBJ1-3|TRBV12-3/TRBV12-4|NA|many
TGTGCCAGCAACCTCCCAGGGGCTGGAAACACCATATATTTT
CASNLPGAGNTIYF
>TRBJ2-2|TRBV6-1|NA|few
TGTGCCAGCAGTGAACATAGGACCGGGGAGCTGTTTTTT
CASSEHRTGELFF